The source of this TCR beta chain is a study of T cell responses to AZD1222 COVID-19 vaccine. Study-level findings and limits: Spike-specific TCR breadth and depth both grew after two AZD1222 doses. Only after the peak T cell response were repertoires sampled. White British donors predominated, females outnumbered males, and clonal diversity was possibly underestimated.

Clones were read by immunoSEQ multiplex PCR, and TCRdb kept only the in-frame ones, dropping some. The data hold under 130,000 clones, with around 89% observed a single time. Details on this clone: Its antigen is unknown.

The TCR comes from an adult in good health. The sequenced sample was peripheral blood, obtained on day 0 of AZD1222 vaccination.

The CDR3 sequence: CASRDQNTGELFF. DNA for the CDR3: TGTGCCAGCCGGGACCAAAACACCGGGGAGCTGTTTTTT. The V and J genes are TRBV28 and TRBJ2-2; D may match TRBD1 or TRBD2 (5 bases each). The CDR3 covers 13 residues. Germline loops: CDR1 MDHEN, CDR2 SYDVKM. V was clipped by 8 bases and J by 2 bases, with 9 bases between them.